This entry lists 18 T cell receptor beta chains sequenced from one sample in a study of T-cell reconstitution after alpha-beta-depleted transplantation in children. During its preparation, the TCRbeta library received unique molecular identifiers. TCRdb reanalysed the PCR reads using MiXCR and keeps one entry per CDR3 protein. The table lists 500,000 or so distinct CDR3 sequences, 32% of them singletons. The material sequenced was PBMCs from the stem cell graft donor, taken from the stem cell graft. These receptors all come from a human donor who donated a stem cell graft to a child with aplastic anemia.

This clonotype appeared many times. The chain employs TRBV5-1 and TRBJ1-2, with TRBD1 identical over 7 bases. There are 14 residues in the CDR3. Germline trimming cut 4 bases from V and 8 bases from J; bases unmatched to any gene: 11. The germline gives CDR1 SGHRS, CDR2 YFSETQ. This CDR3 reads CASSPARDSYGYTF. CDR3 coding DNA: TGCGCCAGCAGCCCAGCCCGGGACAGCTACGGCTACACCTTC.

This clonotype was seen more than once but under ten times. The chain is built from TRBV3-1 and TRBJ2-2; D ambiguous. Trimming shortened V by 3 bases and J by 3 bases, and 5 bases separated the two germline ends. The CDR3 is 13 residues long. Germline CDR1 and CDR2: LGHDT and YNNKEL (reference sequence). CDR3 nucleotide sequence: TGTGCCAGCAGCCAGACGTACACCGGGGAGCTGTTTTTT. Its translation: CASSQTYTGELFF. The variable domain in full, completed from reference TRBV3-1 and TRBJ2-2, reads DTAVSQTPKYLVTQMGNDKSIKCEQNLGHDTMYWYKQDSKKFLKIMFSYNNKELIINETVPNRFSPKSPDKAHLNLHINSLELGDSAVYFCASSQTYTGELFFGEGSRLTVL.

The rearrangement uses TRBV10-3 and TRBJ2-1, with TRBD2 identical over 12 bases. Germline lookup yields CDR1 ENHRY and CDR2 SYGVKD. This CDR3 is 17 amino acids long. The V gene end was trimmed by 2 bases and the J gene end by 2 bases; junction bases not matched to a gene: 4. The CDR3 loop is CAISEPSGRDPYNEQFF. CDR3 bases: TGTGCCATCAGTGAGCCTAGCGGGAGGGATCCCTACAATGAGCAGTTCTTC.

The chain is built from TRBV28 and TRBJ2-3; D remains ambiguous. Germline lookup yields CDR1 MDHEN and CDR2 SYDVKM. The CDR3 loop spans 13 amino acids. The V end lost 8 bases, the J end lost 0 bases, and 9 bases lay between the germline ends. The CDR3 protein is CASGVTSTDTQYF. DNA of the CDR3: TGTGCCAGCGGTGTTACTAGCACAGATACGCAGTATTTT.

This clonotype was picked up a small number of times. The chain carries TRBV5-1 and TRBJ2-5, with a tentative D call TRBD2 (5 bases). Germline lookup yields CDR1 SGHRS and CDR2 YFSETQ. This CDR3 is 14 amino acids long. V was shortened by 4 bases and J by 3 bases, with 13 bases between the two germline ends. The CDR3 sequence: CASSIEWREETQYF. CDR3 DNA sequence: TGCGCCAGCAGCATTGAGTGGCGGGAAGAGACCCAGTACTTC.

The rearrangement joins TRBV7-2 to TRBJ2-3; D is unclear. V was pared by 6 bases and J by 0 bases, with 4 bases between. CDR3 length equals 12 residues. Per the germline V gene, CDR1 is SGHTA and CDR2 is FQGNSA. CDR3 DNA sequence: TGTGCCAGCAGGGCGAGCACAGATACGCAGTATTTT. Translating gives CASRASTDTQYF.

The chain couples TRBV24-1 to TRBJ1-2; TRBD1 is a possible D gene (5 bases). The V end lost 4 bases, the J end lost 2 bases, and 13 bases lay between the germline ends. Germline V gives CDR1 KGHDR, CDR2 SFDVKD. The CDR3 has 15 amino acids. The CDR3 sequence: CATSDPDKPNYGYTF. CDR3 DNA sequence: TGTGCCACCAGTGACCCGGACAAACCAAACTATGGCTACACCTTC.

The CDR3 protein is CASSLMGGEQYF. The CDR3, as DNA: TGTGCCAGCAGTCTGATGGGGGGGGAGCAGTACTTC. This chain uses TRBV12-3 or TRBV12-4 with TRBJ2-7; 7 bases align to TRBD2. The CDR3 is 12 amino acids. V was pared by 5 bases and J by 7 bases, with 5 bases of the junction left unmatched.

The rearrangement joins TRBV7-2 to TRBJ1-2; no clear D. From germline, CDR1 is SGHTA and CDR2 FQGNSA. This CDR3 contains 12 residues. Trimming removed 5 bases at V and 2 bases at J, with 6 bases between. For the CDR3, the DNA is TGTGCCAGCAGCCAAAAGAACTATGGCTACACCTTC. Its translation is CASSQKNYGYTF.

This sequence joins TRBV20-1 and TRBJ1-6; 7 bases match TRBD1. The CDR3 length is 14 residues. J gave up 3 bases and V 1 base, and 0 bases lay outside the gene matches. Germline V gene sequence: CDR1 DFQATT, CDR2 SNEGSKA (reference sequence). CDR3 sequence: CSARGDSYNSPLHF. The CDR3 region has the DNA TGCAGTGCTAGAGGGGACAGCTATAATTCACCCCTCCACTTT.

This clonotype was recorded a few times. This chain links TRBV4-2 with TRBJ2-1; 7 bases agree with TRBD2. The CDR3 has 11 amino acids. With V trimmed by 10 bases and J by 14 bases, 11 bases remained unmatched. The germline V gene encodes CDR1 LGHNA and CDR2 YNFKEQ. CDR3 protein: CATYKAGEKFF. CDR3 nucleotides: TGTGCCACATACAAGGCGGGGGAGAAGTTCTTC.

The table lists this clonotype with a few counts. The CDR3 spells CASSPPQVQNEQFF. CDR3 bases: TGCGCCAGCAGCCCCCCGCAGGTCCAGAATGAGCAGTTCTTC. The V call is TRBV5-1, the J call TRBJ2-1; unclear D gene. Germline CDR1 reads SGHRS; CDR2 reads YFSETQ. The V end was cut by 4 bases, the J end by 7 bases, with 15 bases between. There are 14 residues in the CDR3.

The rearrangement links TRBV7-2 to TRBJ1-2; 12 bases map to TRBD1. The CDR3 consists of 14 residues. V lost 8 bases to trimming and J lost 5 bases; unmatched junction nucleotides: 6. The V gene's germline CDR1 is SGHTA and CDR2 FQGNSA. The CDR3 reads CASGPGQGAYGYTF. As DNA, the CDR3 is TGTGCCAGCGGTCCGGGACAGGGGGCTTATGGCTACACCTTC.

The chain has TRBV6-2 or TRBV6-3 and TRBJ2-7, with 7 bases aligning to TRBD1. V trimming: 0 bases; J trimming: 2 bases; junction bases outside the gene matches: 7. Germline V gene data show CDR1 as MNHEY and CDR2 as SVGEGT. The CDR3 contains 16 residues. The CDR3 here is CASSYSDRVSPYEQYV. The CDR3 DNA reads TGTGCCAGCAGTTACTCCGACAGGGTAAGCCCCTACGAGCAGTACGTC.

The chain has TRBV6-2 or TRBV6-3 and TRBJ2-7, with 9 positions matching TRBD1. Germline V CDR1 and CDR2: MNHEY, SVGEGT. CDR3 size: 15 residues. V dropped 0 bases and J dropped 4; count of bases not matched to a gene: 4. Written as DNA, the CDR3 is TGTGCCAGCAGTTACTCACCGGACAGGGGATACGAGCAGTACGTC. It is translated as CASSYSPDRGYEQYV.

This clonotype was recorded at least ten times. The rearrangement uses TRBV18 and TRBJ1-6, with 9 bases that match TRBD1. CDR1 is KGHSH and CDR2 is LQKENI in the germline V gene. This CDR3 has 14 residues. After removal of 6 bases from V and 7 bases from J, the junction contained 4 bases not matched to a gene. The CDR3 is CASSSGQGNSPLHF. The CDR3 bases are TGTGCCAGCTCCTCGGGACAGGGAAATTCACCCCTCCACTTT.

This clonotype was seen many times. J is TRBJ2-1 and V is TRBV12-3 or TRBV12-4; D perhaps matches TRBD2 (5 bases). V shed 1 base and J shed 12 bases, with 13 bases lying between them. This CDR3 region has 13 residues. The CDR3 region has the DNA TGTGCCAGCAGTTTAGGAACTAGATCGGGGCAGTTCTTC. It specifies CASSLGTRSGQFF.

This clonotype was observed many times. This rearrangement joins TRBV18 to TRBJ2-3; a weak D match, TRBD1 (6 bases). Trimming cost V 8 bases and J 1 base, with 16 bases left between them. The CDR3 spans 15 residues. Germline values: CDR1 KGHSH, CDR2 LQKENI. The CDR3 loop is CASRQTGGRTDTQYF. The CDR3 DNA sequence: TGTGCCAGCCGACAGACAGGCGGACGCACAGATACGCAGTATTTT.